Shown below are 29 T cell receptor beta chains from a single sample sequenced in a study of shared clonotypes between healthy human individuals (dated by TCRdb to between 2020 and 2021). Library preparation used the immunoSEQ multiplex PCR assay. Not all clones reach the TCRdb copy of this immuneACCESS table, which keeps in-frame sequences only. Checked studies attribute under half of the gap to unresolved V genes and leave the rest unexplained. This sample gives 330,000 or so clones in total; less than 85% of them show up just once. The ten largest clones capture 10% of the sample. The sample comprised memory CD4+ T cells sorted from blood. The sample's cell subset or site label, in plain terms: CD45RA-negative fraction. These receptors were collected from a man aged 25 to 40 in good health.

The chain couples TRBV2 to TRBJ1-2, with D perhaps TRBD1 (5 bases). Trimming pared 7 bases from V and 2 bases from J, leaving 11 bases between. The CDR3 sequence is 13 residues long. CDR1 is SNHLY and CDR2 is FYNNEI in the germline V gene. In nucleotides, the CDR3 is TGTGCCAGCACCAGACAGCCGAACTATGGCTACACCTTC. It codes for CASTRQPNYGYTF.

The chain is built from TRBV27 and TRBJ2-5; D remains ambiguous. Per germline, CDR1 MNHEY and CDR2 SMNVEV (reference sequence). V was clipped by 0 bases and J by 7 bases, with 12 bases between them. The CDR3 runs 14 residues. CDR3 sequence reads: CASSLSPLKATQYF. Written as DNA, the CDR3 is TGTGCCAGCAGTTTATCCCCTCTAAAGGCGACCCAGTACTTC.

The rearrangement links TRBV29-1 to TRBJ1-2; TRBD1 is a possible D gene (5 bases). The V gene's germline CDR1 is SQVTM and CDR2 ANQGSEA. The ends were cut back, 4 bases at V and 4 bases at J, with 10 bases in the middle. The CDR3 contains 12 residues. CDR3 nucleotides: TGCAGCGTTGGGCAGGGACCCTATGGCTACACCTTC. The encoded protein is CSVGQGPYGYTF.

This chain connects TRBV30 to TRBJ1-5; D is undetermined. This CDR3 comprises 15 residues. Germline CDR1 GTSNPN, CDR2 SVGIG (reference sequence). V was pared by 0 bases and J by 0 bases, with 9 bases between. CDR3 sequence reads: CAWSVRMYSNQPQHF. CDR3 DNA: TGTGCCTGGAGTGTACGGATGTATAGCAATCAGCCCCAGCATTTT.

This clone has only a few counts. This rearrangement joins TRBV7-9 to TRBJ2-1; 8 bases align to TRBD2. The CDR3 consists of 16 residues. V gave up 0 bases and J gave up 4 bases; unmatched junction bases: 5. CDR1 SEHNR and CDR2 FQNEAQ come from the germline V gene (reference sequence). CDR3 DNA: TGTGCCAGCAGCTTAGCTTGGGCGGGAGGTTACAATGAGCAGTTCTTC. This encodes CASSLAWAGGYNEQFF. Supplemented by reference TRBV7-9 and TRBJ2-1, the full variable domain reads DTGVSQNPRHKITKRGQNVTFRCDPISEHNRLYWYRQTLGQGPEFLTYFQNEAQLEKSRLLSDRFSAERPKGSFSTLEIQRTEQGDSAMYLCASSLAWAGGYNEQFFGPGTRLTVL.

The gene calls are TRBV5-6 and TRBJ2-5; TRBD2 aligns across 7 bases. The trim removed 1 base at V and 4 bases at J, leaving 10 bases unmatched. This CDR3 region has 16 residues. Looked up from germline, CDR1 is SGHDT and CDR2 is YYEEEE. CDR3 protein: CASSLKRGRWGETQYF. The CDR3 DNA follows: TGTGCCAGCAGCTTGAAGCGCGGGAGATGGGGAGAGACCCAGTACTTC.

The chain joins TRBV11-3 to TRBJ1-5, with 7 nucleotides matching TRBD1. The CDR3 contains 19 residues. The ends lost 1 base at V and 0 bases at J; junction bases unmatched: 12. CDR1 is SGHNT, CDR2 YENEEA, per germline. CDR3 sequence reads: CASSLVMGTEGDSNQPQHF. The CDR3 nucleotides are TGTGCCAGCAGCTTAGTTATGGGGACAGAGGGGGATAGCAATCAGCCCCAGCATTTT.

The rearrangement uses TRBV2 and TRBJ2-2, with TRBD1 matching over 10 bases. V shed 6 bases, J shed 6 bases, and the junction held 4 bases outside the gene matches. This CDR3 spans 14 amino acids. Germline V gene data show CDR1 as SNHLY and CDR2 as FYNNEI. Here the CDR3 reads CASSWDRGSGELFF. The CDR3 DNA sequence: TGTGCCAGCAGCTGGGACAGGGGTTCCGGGGAGCTGTTTTTT. The variable domain in full, with the rest retrieved from reference TRBV2 and TRBJ2-2, is EPEVTQTPSHQVTQMGQEVILRCVPISNHLYFYWYRQILGQKVEFLVSFYNNEISEKSEIFDDQFSVERPDGSNFTLKIRSTKLEDSAMYFCASSWDRGSGELFFGEGSRLTVL.

The J gene is TRBJ1-1, the V gene TRBV28, with 7 bases fitting TRBD1. Germline V lookup: CDR1 MDHEN, CDR2 SYDVKM. J was trimmed by 0 bases and V by 8 bases; bases with no gene match: 12. The CDR3 runs to 16 residues. Written as DNA, the CDR3 is TGTGCCAGCCCCGGGACAGCGGACCTTATGAACACTGAAGCTTTCTTT. This codes for CASPGTADLMNTEAFF.

Written as DNA, the CDR3 is TGTGCCAGCAGTCTTCCGGGACAGCTCGGCGCTTTCTTT. It codes for CASSLPGQLGAFF. The chain carries TRBV28 and TRBJ1-1; TRBD1 aligns across 7 bases. V trimming: 5 bases; J trimming: 11 bases; junction bases outside the gene matches: 11. The CDR3 runs 13 residues. Germline CDR1 is MDHEN and CDR2 is SYDVKM.

The CDR3 protein is CSVERGRDNSFF. The CDR3 DNA reads as TGCAGCGTTGAAAGAGGCAGGGACAACTCGTTCTTC. The chain uses TRBV29-1 and TRBJ2-1, with TRBD1 as a possible D gene (6 bases). In germline, CDR1 is SQVTM, CDR2 ANQGSEA. Trimming left V 2 bases short and J 15 bases short, with 17 bases between. The CDR3 is 12 amino acids.

This clone was counted a few times. CDR3 protein: CASSRGVLAGGLGFF. The CDR3 DNA sequence: TGTGCCAGCAGCCGAGGGGTACTAGCGGGAGGGCTGGGGTTCTTC. The V gene is TRBV28, the J gene TRBJ2-1; TRBD2 matches 13 bases. The V gene end was trimmed by 6 bases and the J gene end by 15 bases; junction bases not matched to a gene: 14. CDR1 and CDR2 (germline): MDHEN, SYDVKM. The CDR3 spans 15 residues.

This chain joins TRBV13 and TRBJ2-7, with 9 bases aligning to TRBD1. This CDR3 is 14 amino acids long. Germline trimming cut 5 bases from V and 5 bases from J; bases unmatched to any gene: 7. Per germline, CDR1 PRHDT and CDR2 FYEKMQ (reference sequence). The CDR3 DNA sequence: TGTGCCAGCAGCCTGGGACAGGGTGACCACGAGCAGTACTTC. This gives the protein CASSLGQGDHEQYF. Full variable domain (outside the CDR3, taken from reference TRBV13 and TRBJ2-7): AAGVIQSPRHLIKEKRETATLKCYPIPRHDTVYWYQQGPGQDPQFLISFYEKMQSDKGSIPDRFSAQQFSDYHSELNMSSLELGDSALYFCASSLGQGDHEQYFGPGTRLTVT.

V and J are TRBV7-8 and TRBJ2-2; no clear D. The germline V gene encodes CDR1 SGHVS and CDR2 FQNEAQ. V was trimmed by 6 bases and J by 6 bases, leaving 11 bases between them. The CDR3 totals 13 residues. CDR3 residues: CASRTRMAGELFF. CDR3 DNA sequence: TGTGCCAGCAGGACCCGAATGGCCGGGGAGCTGTTTTTT.

The V gene is TRBV10-3, the J gene TRBJ1-2; D remains ambiguous. The ends were cut back, 0 bases at V and 5 bases at J, with 13 bases in the middle. This CDR3 is built from 15 residues. Germline CDR1 and CDR2: ENHRY and SYGVKD. The CDR3 here is CAISESGRPGYGYTF. The CDR3 nucleotides read TGTGCCATCAGTGAGTCAGGCAGGCCGGGGTATGGCTACACCTTC.

There are a few counts of this clone. The J gene is TRBJ2-3, the V gene TRBV30; D call uncertain. Germline V gives CDR1 GTSNPN, CDR2 SVGIG (reference sequence). CDR3 length equals 12 residues. Trimming left V 2 bases short and J 4 bases short, with 7 bases between. The CDR3 region is CAWSNLADTQYF. The CDR3 DNA sequence: TGTGCCTGGAGTAACCTGGCAGATACGCAGTATTTT.

V is TRBV2 and J is TRBJ2-2; 9 bases are a match to TRBD1. CDR3 length: 14 residues. Germline V gene data show CDR1 as SNHLY and CDR2 as FYNNEI. V lost 4 bases and J lost 8; bases outside the gene matches: 5. Here the CDR3 DNA reads TGTGCCAGCAGTGTACAGGGGGCGGGAGGGGAGCTGTTTTTT. Translating gives CASSVQGAGGELFF.

This clone was found a few times. V usage is TRBV5-1 and J usage is TRBJ2-7; 8 nucleotides line up with TRBD1. The V and J ends lost 4 bases and 3 bases, in that order; junction bases with no gene match: 9. This CDR3 is built from 15 residues. Germline assignment: CDR1 SGHRS and CDR2 YFSETQ. Written as DNA, the CDR3 is TGCGCCAGCAGCCCCTTGACAGGGGAGAACTACGAGCAGTACTTC. This codes for CASSPLTGENYEQYF. Looking up the rest from reference TRBV5-1 and TRBJ2-7 gives the full variable domain: KAGVTQTPRYLIKTRGQQVTLSCSPISGHRSVSWYQQTPGQGLQFLFEYFSETQRNKGNFPGRFSGRQFSNSRSEMNVSTLELGDSALYLCASSPLTGENYEQYFGPGTRLTVT.

This sequence joins TRBV6-1 and TRBJ1-5; 7 positions match TRBD1. This CDR3 spans 13 amino acids. The germline gives CDR1 MNHNS, CDR2 SASEGT. Germline trimming cut 4 bases from V and 9 bases from J; bases unmatched to any gene: 6. The CDR3 sequence is CASSGDSRRPQHF. CDR3 nucleotides: TGTGCCAGCAGTGGGGACAGCCGAAGGCCCCAGCATTTT.

J is TRBJ1-2 and V is TRBV4-2; D is uncertain. CDR3 size: 15 residues. V dropped 0 bases and J dropped 4 bases, with 12 bases sitting between them. Germline V gene data show CDR1 as LGHNA and CDR2 as YNFKEQ. In DNA, the CDR3 is TGTGCCAGCAGCCAAGACGGCCAGGCTCTCTATGGCTACACCTTC. Translated, it gives CASSQDGQALYGYTF.

Turning to this clone: The same CDR3 can be traced to other DNA sequences in this sample. The V call is TRBV10-1, the J call TRBJ1-5; D call uncertain. Trimming removed 6 bases at V and 4 bases at J, with 10 bases between. Germline assignment: CDR1 WNHNN and CDR2 SYGVQD (reference sequence). The CDR3 is 13 residues long. CDR3 residues: CASSPGLNQPQHF. The CDR3 region has the DNA TGCGCCAGCAGCCCCGGACTAAATCAGCCCCAGCATTTT.

This chain links TRBV5-1 with TRBJ1-3; tentatively, D is TRBD1 (6 bases). The CDR3 has 13 residues. V lost 2 bases and J lost 7, with 10 bases in between. Germline CDR1 reads SGHRS; CDR2 reads YFSETQ. Here the CDR3 DNA reads TGCGCCAGCAGCTTAACAGGGTCTAACACCATATATTTT. Translation: CASSLTGSNTIYF.

The chain has TRBV5-1 and TRBJ2-7, with D perhaps TRBD1 (6 bases). This CDR3 comprises 14 residues. CDR1 is SGHRS and CDR2 is YFSETQ in the germline V gene. V lost 0 bases, J lost 1 base, and 8 bases lay in between. The CDR3 DNA follows: TGCGCCAGCAGCTTGGCCCAGGGGTCCTACGAGCAGTACTTC. It is translated as CASSLAQGSYEQYF.

The chain employs TRBV7-2 and TRBJ2-3; D not resolved. The CDR3 extends over 13 amino acids. The germline gives CDR1 SGHTA, CDR2 FQGNSA. Trimming removed 2 bases from V and 15 bases from J, with 18 bases in between. CDR3 protein: CASSLNSDRKYYF. CDR3 in DNA: TGTGCCAGCAGCTTAAATTCCGATCGGAAGTATTATTTT.

The J gene is TRBJ2-1, the V gene TRBV7-3; D tentatively reads TRBD1 or TRBD2 (6 bases each). CDR3 length equals 16 residues. Germline CDR1 SGHTA, CDR2 FQGTGA. Trimming left V 4 bases short and J 6 bases short, with 19 bases between. The CDR3 spells CASSSGSTPGANEQFF. In nucleotides, the CDR3 is TGTGCCAGCAGCTCCGGGTCAACCCCGGGGGCCAATGAGCAGTTCTTC.

This chain joins TRBV29-1 and TRBJ2-3; 9 nucleotides match TRBD1. V dropped 7 bases and J dropped 6; count of bases not matched to a gene: 8. Per germline, CDR1 SQVTM and CDR2 ANQGSEA. This CDR3 spans 13 amino acids. CDR3 in amino acids: CSGGQGRGDTQYF. The CDR3 nucleotides read TGCAGCGGGGGACAGGGCCGAGGGGATACGCAGTATTTT.

This chain connects TRBV5-4 to TRBJ1-1; 10 bases align to TRBD1. There are 19 residues in the CDR3. The germline V gene has CDR1 SGHNT and CDR2 YYREEE (reference sequence). V dropped 3 bases and J dropped 0; count of bases not matched to a gene: 14. CDR3 region: CASSSPLGTGVNMNTEAFF. In DNA form, the CDR3 reads TGTGCCAGCAGCTCCCCCCTCGGGACAGGGGTCAATATGAACACTGAAGCTTTCTTT. The full variable domain, in which reference TRBV5-4 and TRBJ1-1 provide the parts outside the CDR3, is ETGVTQSPTHLIKTRGQQVTLRCSSQSGHNTVSWYQQALGQGPQFIFQYYREEENGRGNFPPRFSGLQFPNYSSELNVNALELDDSALYLCASSSPLGTGVNMNTEAFFGQGTRLTVV.

This chain uses TRBV6-1 with TRBJ2-3; D is unresolved. CDR1 is MNHNS, CDR2 SASEGT, per germline. V lost 5 bases, J lost 5 bases, and 8 bases lay in between. The CDR3 is 12 residues long. CDR3 bases: TGTGCCAGCAGTAACCTGGGAGATACGCAGTATTTT. Translated: CASSNLGDTQYF.

A few counts support this clone. The V call is TRBV10-1, the J call TRBJ2-7; D is unresolved. Germline CDR1 WNHNN, CDR2 SYGVQD (reference sequence). This CDR3 spans 13 amino acids. Between the trimmed V and J ends, which lost 2 bases and 1 base, there was a span of 6 bases. The CDR3 DNA follows: TGCGCCAGCAGTGAGAAACAGTCCTACGAGCAGTACTTC. Its translation is CASSEKQSYEQYF.